Detailed here is one T cell receptor (beta chain). The antigen is undetermined. Specified time point: blood from clinic visit 5 months post-surgery; TSC patient then seizure free. Surgery cases with the highest brain T cell transcript signatures were chosen for sequencing. This entry belongs to a study of brain T cells in children with intractable seizures. The CDR3 sequence is 15 residues long. V shed 1 base and J shed 0 bases, with 10 bases lying between them. The V gene's germline CDR1 is SEHNR and CDR2 FQNEAQ (reference sequence). Broader study findings: Pre-surgery blood may have been undersampled, hiding some clones. Patients' HCMV serostatus was unknown; virus specificity rests on CDR3 similarity alone.

The data were produced by immunoSEQ multiplex PCR, yet TCRdb's version contains in-frame clones alone and is incomplete. The table has about 340,000 clones, about 93% seen once; the top ten hold roughly 5.7%. The chain couples TRBV7-9 to TRBJ2-7; D is uncertain. This TCR derives from a boy in the first two years of life with tuberous sclerosis and intractable seizures. The material was peripheral blood, obtained around 5 months after surgery. CDR3 amino acids: CASSLDRPSSYEQYF. The CDR3 DNA reads as TGTGCCAGCAGCTTAGATCGACCTAGCTCCTACGAGCAGTACTTC.